Each of the 15 T cell receptor beta chains below was sequenced from the same sample in a study of technical replicates of blood from a handful of donors listed by TCRdb under 2017. The library was built by means of the immunoSEQ multiplex PCR assay. Held by TCRdb, this immuneACCESS table contains in-frame sequences only and omits some clones. Under half of the omission traces to an unresolved V gene where checked; the cause of the rest is unknown. The sample table contains more than 90,000 clones; only one count was recorded for about 95% of them. Roughly 0.33% of the sample is taken by the ten largest. The sample comprised T cells isolated from PBMCs. These receptors all stem from a human donor in good health.

J is TRBJ2-7 and V is TRBV11-3; TRBD2 matches 12 bases. Germline V gives CDR1 SGHNT, CDR2 YENEEA. This CDR3 is 16 amino acids long. The junction had 6 bases not matched to a gene; V was cut back by 3 bases and J by 3 bases. The DNA for the CDR3 is TGTGCCAGCAGCTTTCGACTAGCGGGAGAGAACTACGAGCAGTACTTC. Residues: CASSFRLAGENYEQYF.

This chain joins TRBV29-1 and TRBJ2-3; TRBD2 agrees at 9 bases. The germline V gene encodes CDR1 SQVTM and CDR2 ANQGSEA. The CDR3 loop spans 15 amino acids. V trimming: 3 bases; J trimming: 6 bases; junction bases outside the gene matches: 10. The CDR3 reads CSVDRGGRAGDTQYF. CDR3 sequence (DNA): TGCAGCGTTGACAGAGGCGGGAGGGCCGGCGATACGCAGTATTTT.

The chain is built from TRBV11-2 and TRBJ1-1, with D uncertain. Germline loops: CDR1 SGHAT, CDR2 FQNNGV. The CDR3 has 12 residues. V lost 5 bases and J lost 11, with 15 bases in between. The CDR3 coding sequence is TGTGCCAGCAGCCTCACTTTCTCCGAGGCTTTCTTT. Its protein product is CASSLTFSEAFF. Full variable domain (outside the CDR3, taken from reference TRBV11-2 and TRBJ1-1): EAGVAQSPRYKIIEKRQSVAFWCNPISGHATLYWYQQILGQGPKLLIQFQNNGVVDDSQLPKDRFSAERLKGVDSTLKIQPAKLEDSAVYLCASSLTFSEAFFGQGTRLTVV.

This chain's CDR3 is CASSSPGGFYGYTF. The CDR3 coding sequence is TGTGCCAGCAGTTCCCCAGGGGGATTCTATGGCTACACCTTC. This chain connects TRBV6-5 to TRBJ1-2; 7 nucleotides agree with TRBD1. The CDR3 length is 14 residues. CDR1 is MNHEY and CDR2 is SVGAGI in the germline V gene. The J segment lost 4 bases and the V segment lost 4 bases, leaving 6 bases of the junction unmatched.

This clone has only one observation. The chain is built from TRBV5-1 and TRBJ1-2; 9 positions match TRBD1. V trimming: 8 bases; J trimming: 7 bases; junction bases outside the gene matches: 12. The germline gives CDR1 SGHRS, CDR2 YFSETQ. The CDR3 has 14 amino acids. The CDR3 reads CASAEGQGESGYTF. Written as DNA, the CDR3 is TGCGCCAGTGCCGAGGGACAGGGCGAATCTGGCTACACCTTC.

Points on this clone: The same CDR3 can be traced to other DNA sequences in this sample. The chain has TRBV30 and TRBJ1-2; possibly TRBD1 for D (5 bases). The CDR3 extends over 12 amino acids. Trimming cost V 0 bases and J 4 bases, with 6 bases left between them. CDR1 is GTSNPN and CDR2 is SVGIG in the germline V gene (reference sequence). In DNA form, the CDR3 reads TGTGCCTGGAGTGTCGGGGGCTATGGCTACACCTTC. Translation gives CAWSVGGYGYTF.

The J gene is TRBJ2-5, the V gene TRBV2; 7 nucleotides match TRBD2. The CDR3 length is 15 residues. V shed 3 bases and J 5 bases; nucleotides not matched to a gene: 9. Germline values: CDR1 SNHLY, CDR2 FYNNEI. CDR3 protein: CASSDFAGEMETQYF. The CDR3 DNA follows: TGTGCCAGCAGTGACTTTGCGGGAGAGATGGAGACCCAGTACTTC.

V usage is TRBV29-1 and J usage is TRBJ1-1; 10 positions match TRBD1. Germline assignment: CDR1 SQVTM and CDR2 ANQGSEA. The CDR3 totals 14 residues. J lost 5 bases, V lost 5 bases, and 8 bases had no gene match. CDR3 DNA: TGCAGCGTTAACACCGACAGGGGGCCTACTGAAGCTTTCTTT. Protein: CSVNTDRGPTEAFF.

This clone was detected only once. This sequence joins TRBV27 and TRBJ2-7, with TRBD2 as a possible D gene (5 bases). This CDR3 spans 15 amino acids. Trimming removed 10 bases from V and 0 bases from J, with 19 bases in between. Germline CDR1 MNHEY, CDR2 SMNVEV (reference sequence). The CDR3: CATSRAYLSSYEQYF. The DNA of the CDR3 is TGTGCCACCTCGAGGGCCTACCTTAGCTCCTACGAGCAGTACTTC.

The rearrangement links TRBV5-8 to TRBJ2-5, with 8 bases matching TRBD1. The CDR3 consists of 15 residues. Germline CDR1 and CDR2: SGHTS and YDEGEE. V trimming: 3 bases; J trimming: 2 bases; junction bases outside the gene matches: 6. In nucleotides, the CDR3 is TGTGCCAGCAGCTCACGACAGGGGCTACAAGAGACCCAGTACTTC. It specifies CASSSRQGLQETQYF.

V gene TRBV6-5 combines with J gene TRBJ2-1; TRBD2 matches 8 bases. The length of the CDR3 is 15 residues. Germline CDR1 and CDR2: MNHEY and SVGAGI. V lost 6 bases and J lost 8; bases outside the gene matches: 12. The CDR3: CASRHPGRGVDEQFF. The DNA for the CDR3 is TGTGCCAGCAGACATCCCGGGAGGGGGGTTGATGAGCAGTTCTTC.

The chain uses TRBV4-3 and TRBJ2-1; D possibly corresponds to TRBD2 (6 bases). Germline-derived CDR1 and CDR2 are LGHNA and YSLEER. CDR3 size: 16 residues. Trimming removed 4 bases from V and 0 bases from J, with 13 bases in between. CDR3 sequence (DNA): TGCGCCAGCAGCCCCCGGGGGAGGAGCTCCTACAATGAGCAGTTCTTC. Its protein is CASSPRGRSSYNEQFF.

The CDR3 DNA sequence: TGTGCCAGCAGTTTATATCCCCATAGCGGGAGAGGTTACGAGCAGTTCTTC. Protein product: CASSLYPHSGRGYEQFF. The chain recombines TRBV27 with TRBJ2-1; 9 bases line up with TRBD2. CDR1 and CDR2 (germline): MNHEY, SMNVEV (reference sequence). J lost 10 bases, V lost 1 base, and 14 bases had no gene match. There are 17 residues in the CDR3.

Here the CDR3 reads CASSIISTEAFF. CDR3 DNA: TGTGCCAGTAGTATAATATCGACTGAAGCTTTCTTT. The rearrangement joins TRBV19 to TRBJ1-1; D remains ambiguous. Germline V gives CDR1 LNHDA, CDR2 SQIVND (reference sequence). This CDR3 spans 12 amino acids. Trimming pared 2 bases from V and 5 bases from J, leaving 6 bases between.

This chain joins TRBV27 and TRBJ2-3, with no clear D. Germline lookup yields CDR1 MNHEY and CDR2 SMNVEV (reference sequence). This CDR3 contains 13 residues. Trimming removed 5 bases from V and 2 bases from J, with 8 bases in between. CDR3 region: CASSPPYTDTQYF. CDR3 nucleotides: TGTGCCAGCAGTCCCCCGTACACAGATACGCAGTATTTT.